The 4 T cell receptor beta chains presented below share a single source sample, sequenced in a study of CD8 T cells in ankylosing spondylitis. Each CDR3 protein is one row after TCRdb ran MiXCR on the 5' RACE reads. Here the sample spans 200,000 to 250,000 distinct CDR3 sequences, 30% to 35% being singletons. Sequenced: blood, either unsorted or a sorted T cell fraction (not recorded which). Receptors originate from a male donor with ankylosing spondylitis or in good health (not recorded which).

The CDR3 loop reads CASSQPGQPSYEQYF. The CDR3 DNA is TGTGCCAGCAGTCAACCGGGACAGCCTTCCTACGAGCAGTACTTC. V is TRBV12-3 or TRBV12-4 and J is TRBJ2-7; 7 positions agree with TRBD1. The CDR3 spans 15 residues. The J segment lost 1 base and the V segment lost 5 bases, leaving 8 bases of the junction unmatched.

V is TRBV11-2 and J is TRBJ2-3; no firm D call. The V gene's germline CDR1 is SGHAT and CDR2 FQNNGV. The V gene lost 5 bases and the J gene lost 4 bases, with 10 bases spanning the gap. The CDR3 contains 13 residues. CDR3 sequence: CASSDSSADTQYF. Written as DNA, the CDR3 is TGTGCCAGCAGCGATAGCAGCGCAGATACGCAGTATTTT.

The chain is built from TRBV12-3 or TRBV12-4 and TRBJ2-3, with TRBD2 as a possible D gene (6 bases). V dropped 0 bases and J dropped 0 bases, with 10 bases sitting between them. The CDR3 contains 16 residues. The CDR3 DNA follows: TGTGCCAGCAGTTTAGCGGCTAGCGTTAGCACAGATACGCAGTATTTT. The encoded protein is CASSLAASVSTDTQYF.

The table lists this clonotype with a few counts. The CDR3 sequence: CSVVGIRGSVRETQYF. CDR3 nucleotides: TGCAGCGTTGTGGGGATTCGGGGATCCGTTCGGGAGACCCAGTACTTC. This chain connects TRBV29-1 to TRBJ2-5, with D maybe TRBD2 (5 bases). Trimming pared 4 bases from V and 5 bases from J, leaving 23 bases between. The CDR3 totals 16 residues. Per the germline V gene, CDR1 is SQVTM and CDR2 is ANQGSEA.